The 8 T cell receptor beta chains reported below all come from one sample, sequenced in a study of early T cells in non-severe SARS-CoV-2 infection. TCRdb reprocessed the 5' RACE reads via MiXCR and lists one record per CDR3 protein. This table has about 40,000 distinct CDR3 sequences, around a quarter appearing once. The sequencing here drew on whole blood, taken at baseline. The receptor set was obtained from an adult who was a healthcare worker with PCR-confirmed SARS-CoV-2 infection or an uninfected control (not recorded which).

CDR3 in amino acids: CASRQDEKLFF. For the CDR3, the DNA is TGTGCCAGCAGACAGGATGAAAAACTGTTTTTT. The chain links TRBV12-3 or TRBV12-4 to TRBJ1-4; a possible D gene is TRBD1 (5 bases). V was trimmed by 6 bases and J by 6 bases, leaving 5 bases between them. The CDR3 consists of 11 residues.

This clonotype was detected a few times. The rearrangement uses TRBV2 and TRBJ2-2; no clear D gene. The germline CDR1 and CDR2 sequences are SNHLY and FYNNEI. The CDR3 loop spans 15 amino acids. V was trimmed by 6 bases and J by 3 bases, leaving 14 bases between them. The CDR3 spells CASSPQAHYTGELFF. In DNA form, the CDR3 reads TGTGCCAGCAGCCCCCAGGCGCATTACACCGGGGAGCTGTTTTTT.

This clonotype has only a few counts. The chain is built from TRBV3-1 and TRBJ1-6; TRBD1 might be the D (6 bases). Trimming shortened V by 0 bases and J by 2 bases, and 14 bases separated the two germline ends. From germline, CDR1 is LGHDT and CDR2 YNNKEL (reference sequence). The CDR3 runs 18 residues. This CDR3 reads CASSQEVQGGAYNSPLHF. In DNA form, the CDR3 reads TGTGCCAGCAGCCAAGAAGTCCAAGGGGGAGCCTATAATTCACCCCTCCACTTT.

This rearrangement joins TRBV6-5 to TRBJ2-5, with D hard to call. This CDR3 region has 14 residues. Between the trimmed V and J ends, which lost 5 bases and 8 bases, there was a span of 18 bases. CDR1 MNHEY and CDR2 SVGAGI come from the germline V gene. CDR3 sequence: CASSNPDVKVTQYF. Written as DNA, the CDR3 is TGTGCCAGCAGTAACCCGGACGTTAAGGTTACCCAGTACTTC.

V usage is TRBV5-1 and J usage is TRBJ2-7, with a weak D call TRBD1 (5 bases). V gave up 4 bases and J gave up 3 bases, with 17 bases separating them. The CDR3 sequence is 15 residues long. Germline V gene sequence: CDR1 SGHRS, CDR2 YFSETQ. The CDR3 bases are TGCGCCAGCAGCGCAGGGCGTATGCTAAGCTACGAGCAGTACTTC. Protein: CASSAGRMLSYEQYF.

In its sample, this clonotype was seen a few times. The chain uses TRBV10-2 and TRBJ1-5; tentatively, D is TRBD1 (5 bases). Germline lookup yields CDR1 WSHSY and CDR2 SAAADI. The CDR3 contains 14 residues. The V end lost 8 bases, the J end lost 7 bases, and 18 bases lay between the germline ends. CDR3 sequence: CASYSGQGGQPQHF. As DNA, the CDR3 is TGCGCCAGCTACTCTGGGCAGGGTGGCCAGCCCCAGCATTTT.

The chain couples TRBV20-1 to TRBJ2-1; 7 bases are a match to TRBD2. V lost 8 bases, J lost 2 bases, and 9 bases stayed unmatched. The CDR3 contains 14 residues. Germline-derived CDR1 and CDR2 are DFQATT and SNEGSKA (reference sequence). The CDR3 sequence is CSSGGGKTYNEQFF. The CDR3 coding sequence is TGCAGTTCTGGCGGGGGTAAGACCTACAATGAGCAGTTCTTC.

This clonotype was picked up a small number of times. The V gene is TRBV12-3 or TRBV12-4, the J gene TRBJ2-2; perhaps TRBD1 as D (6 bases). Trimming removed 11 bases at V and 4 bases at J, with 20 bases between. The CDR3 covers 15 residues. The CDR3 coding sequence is TGTGCCTCAATACCGGGACACTCCTTCACCGGGGAGCTGTTTTTT. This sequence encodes CASIPGHSFTGELFF.